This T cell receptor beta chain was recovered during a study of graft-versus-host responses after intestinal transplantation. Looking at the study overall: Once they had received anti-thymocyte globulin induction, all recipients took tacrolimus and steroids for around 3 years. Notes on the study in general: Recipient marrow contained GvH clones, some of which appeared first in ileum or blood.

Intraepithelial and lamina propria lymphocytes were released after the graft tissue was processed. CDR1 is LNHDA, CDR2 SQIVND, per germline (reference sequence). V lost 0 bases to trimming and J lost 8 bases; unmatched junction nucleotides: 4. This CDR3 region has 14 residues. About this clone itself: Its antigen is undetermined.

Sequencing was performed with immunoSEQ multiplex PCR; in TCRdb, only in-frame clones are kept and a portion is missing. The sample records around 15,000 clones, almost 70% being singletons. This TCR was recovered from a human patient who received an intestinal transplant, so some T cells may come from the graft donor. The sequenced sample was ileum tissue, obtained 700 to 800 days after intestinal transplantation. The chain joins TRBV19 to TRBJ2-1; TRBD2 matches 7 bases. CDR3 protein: CASSIDGLGDEQFF. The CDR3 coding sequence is TGTGCCAGTAGTATAGACGGACTAGGGGATGAGCAGTTCTTC.